The subject of this entry is one T cell receptor (beta chain). The antigen remains unidentified. V lost 5 bases and J 12 bases, leaving 15 bases between the germline ends. This CDR3 contains 12 residues. CDR1 and CDR2 from the germline V gene are SGHAT and FQNNGV. Cell sorting via CD45RO/CCR7/CD25/CD127/CD95/CD27 was performed to obtain CD4+ naive, central memory, regulatory and stem cell-like memory cells. This record belongs to a study of beta chain features in type 1 diabetes. Study in general: Healthy donors resembled patients in age, gender and cell yields. Broader study findings: Compared to healthy donors, patients appeared to have naive, central memory and Treg TCRB repertoires that were more alike. The study found fewer insertions and more deletions at VDJ junctions in type 1 diabetes patients. The study found moderately but significantly shorter TCRB CDR3s in all four CD4+ subsets of Type 1 diabetes patients.

The entirety of the isolated RNA underwent reverse transcription, so expressed TCRB transcripts were sequenced. TCRdb keeps only in-frame clones here, not all; method: immunoSEQ multiplex PCR. The sample holds 680,000 or so clones, roughly 13% seen once. This sequence originates from a man aged 18 to 29 with type 1 diabetes. Sequenced: naive CD4+ T cells from blood. V usage is TRBV11-2 and J usage is TRBJ2-3, with unresolved D. CDR3 sequence reads: CASSPRPQSQYF. CDR3 in DNA: TGTGCCAGCAGCCCCAGACCTCAGTCCCAGTATTTT.